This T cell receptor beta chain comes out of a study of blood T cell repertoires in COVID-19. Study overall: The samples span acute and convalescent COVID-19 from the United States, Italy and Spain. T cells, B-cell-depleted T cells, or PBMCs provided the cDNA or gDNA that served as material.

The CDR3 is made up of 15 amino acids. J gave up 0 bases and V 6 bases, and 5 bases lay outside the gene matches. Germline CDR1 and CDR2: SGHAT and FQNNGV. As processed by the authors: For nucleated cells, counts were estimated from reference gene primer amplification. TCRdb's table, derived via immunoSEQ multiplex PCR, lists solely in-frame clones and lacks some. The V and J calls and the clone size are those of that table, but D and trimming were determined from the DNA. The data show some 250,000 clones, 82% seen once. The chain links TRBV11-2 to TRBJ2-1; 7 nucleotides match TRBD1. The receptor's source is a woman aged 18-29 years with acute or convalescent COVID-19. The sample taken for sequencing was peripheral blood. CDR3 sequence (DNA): TGTGCCAGCAGGGGACAGCACAGCTCCTACAATGAGCAGTTCTTC. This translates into CASRGQHSSYNEQFF. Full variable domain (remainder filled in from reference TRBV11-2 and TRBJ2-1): EAGVAQSPRYKIIEKRQSVAFWCNPISGHATLYWYQQILGQGPKLLIQFQNNGVVDDSQLPKDRFSAERLKGVDSTLKIQPAKLEDSAVYLCASRGQHSSYNEQFFGPGTRLTVL.